This entry lists 17 T cell receptor beta chains sequenced from one sample in a study of T cells in Graves' hyperthyroidism and ophthalmopathy. Amplification yielded TCR beta CDR3 regions, with RNA transcripts as the source. HTBI primers drove first-round RT-PCR of the TCR CDR3. MiXCR was run by TCRdb on the multiplex PCR reads, yielding one entry per CDR3 protein. The table records a few hundred thousand distinct CDR3 sequences, about 14% of them present only once. The specimen was blood. The receptors originated from a woman aged 40 to 50 with Graves' hyperthyroidism.

The V and J genes are TRBV7-6 and TRBJ2-7; D remains unclear. CDR1 and CDR2 from the germline V gene are SGHVS and FNYEAQ. CDR3 size: 12 residues. V was pared by 1 base and J by 6 bases, with 7 bases between. CDR3 coding DNA: TGTGCCAGCAGCTTAGAAGACACCGAGCAGTACTTC. It is translated as CASSLEDTEQYF.

This clonotype was seen at least ten times. The chain couples TRBV27 to TRBJ2-7; D gene uncertain. V was pared by 4 bases and J by 3 bases, with 10 bases between. Germline CDR1 reads MNHEY; CDR2 reads SMNVEV (reference sequence). The CDR3 is 13 residues long. The CDR3 reads CASSSSLGYEQYF. CDR3 bases: TGTGCCAGCAGTTCCTCTTTAGGCTACGAGCAGTACTTC.

This clonotype was counted a few times. The V gene is TRBV20-1, the J gene TRBJ2-2; possible D gene TRBD2, 5 bases. Trimming pared 7 bases from V and 2 bases from J, leaving 14 bases between. Per the germline V gene, CDR1 is DFQATT and CDR2 is SNEGSKA (reference sequence). This CDR3 comprises 14 residues. CDR3: CSVPPGRNTGELFF. The CDR3 DNA reads TGCAGTGTCCCACCGGGAAGAAACACCGGGGAGCTGTTTTTT.

This clonotype was seen more than once but under ten times. J is TRBJ2-6 and V is TRBV14; D unclear. V lost 0 bases, J lost 10 bases, and 4 bases lay in between. Germline CDR1 SGHDN, CDR2 FVKESK. There are 12 residues in the CDR3. In DNA, the CDR3 is TGTGCCAGCAGCCAAGACAGAAACGTCCTGACTTTC. It translates to CASSQDRNVLTF.

This clonotype appeared a few times. The V and J genes are TRBV28 and TRBJ2-5; D unclear. The V gene's germline CDR1 is MDHEN and CDR2 SYDVKM. The V gene lost 7 bases and the J gene lost 5 bases, with 14 bases spanning the gap. This CDR3 spans 13 amino acids. CDR3 residues: CASNPALGETQYF. CDR3 nucleotide sequence: TGTGCCAGCAACCCCGCGCTGGGCGAGACCCAGTACTTC.

This clonotype was picked up many times. The J gene is TRBJ2-1, the V gene TRBV28; TRBD2 aligns across 13 bases. The CDR3 sequence is 16 residues long. Germline V gives CDR1 MDHEN, CDR2 SYDVKM. The V gene end was trimmed by 4 bases and the J gene end by 3 bases; junction bases not matched to a gene: 3. The CDR3 DNA reads as TGTGCCAGCAGTTGGGGACTAGCGGGAAACTACAATGAGCAGTTCTTC. Translating gives CASSWGLAGNYNEQFF. Filled out from reference TRBV28 and TRBJ2-1, the complete variable domain reads DVKVTQSSRYLVKRTGEKVFLECVQDMDHENMFWYRQDPGLGLRLIYFSYDVKMKEKGDIPEGYSVSREKKERFSLILESASTNQTSMYLCASSWGLAGNYNEQFFGPGTRLTVL.

Many counts were recorded for this clonotype. The chain joins TRBV6-1 to TRBJ2-1; D is unresolved. The CDR3 is 14 amino acids. Trimming removed 2 bases at V and 7 bases at J, with 12 bases between. Per the germline V gene, CDR1 is MNHNS and CDR2 is SASEGT. The CDR3 coding sequence is TGTGCCAGCAGTGAATTGGACGGACGGAATGAGCAGTTCTTC. Its protein is CASSELDGRNEQFF.

Notes on this clonotype: A read error may be the cause here, since a much bigger clone is one base away. The CDR3 does not end in the conserved phenylalanine or tryptophan, so this is likely a read error. This rearrangement joins TRBV24-1 to TRBJ1-5; D gene uncertain. CDR1 KGHDR and CDR2 SFDVKD come from the germline V gene. The CDR3 spans 14 residues. V was shortened by 2 bases and J by 7 bases, with 11 bases between the two germline ends. CDR3 sequence: CATSDSTVPQPQHL. For the CDR3, the DNA is TGTGCCACCAGTGATTCAACTGTACCACAGCCCCAGCATCTT.

This clonotype was picked up many times. The J gene is TRBJ2-7, the V gene TRBV27; tentatively, D is TRBD1 (6 bases). The CDR3 has 14 amino acids. The germline V gene has CDR1 MNHEY and CDR2 SMNVEV (reference sequence). V dropped 6 bases and J dropped 5 bases, with 17 bases sitting between them. CDR3 amino acids: CASSSFDRRDEQYF. The CDR3 DNA is TGTGCCAGCAGCTCCTTTGACAGGCGGGACGAGCAGTACTTC.

This clonotype was seen a handful of times. The rearrangement joins TRBV4-2 to TRBJ2-1; TRBD1 or TRBD2 may be the D gene (5 bases each). V was trimmed by 3 bases and J by 13 bases, leaving 22 bases between them. Germline CDR1 is LGHNA and CDR2 is YNFKEQ. The CDR3 loop spans 15 amino acids. The CDR3 loop reads CASSQAGTGTSSQFF. The CDR3 nucleotides are TGTGCCAGCAGCCAGGCCGGGACGGGCACTTCCTCTCAGTTCTTC.

This clonotype was seen a few times. The chain joins TRBV27 to TRBJ2-3; TRBD2 matches 10 bases. Germline CDR1 is MNHEY and CDR2 is SMNVEV (reference sequence). CDR3 size: 17 residues. V was pared by 5 bases and J by 2 bases, with 10 bases of the junction left unmatched. CDR3 DNA sequence: TGTGCCAGCAGTCCCTCAGGACTAGCGGCTAACACAGATACGCAGTATTTT. Its protein product is CASSPSGLAANTDTQYF.

The sample holds many counts of this clonotype. The V call is TRBV20-1, the J call TRBJ2-7; TRBD2 matches at 9 bases. This CDR3 comprises 14 residues. Germline V gene lookup returns CDR1 DFQATT and CDR2 SNEGSKA (reference sequence). Losses at the gene ends were 6 bases for V and 2 bases for J; bases not matched to a gene: 8. The CDR3 coding sequence is TGCAGTGCCAAAGACGCGGGAGGGACCTACGAGCAGTACTTC. It is translated as CSAKDAGGTYEQYF.

Remarks on this clonotype: A much larger clone differs by one base, so this may be a read error. CDR3 bases: TGTGCCGGCAGCTTCGACAGGGGGCGGGATGGCAATCAGCCCCAGCATTTT. It specifies CAGSFDRGRDGNQPQHF. The chain recombines TRBV5-5 with TRBJ1-5, with 10 bases fitting TRBD1. The CDR3 is 17 amino acids. Per the germline V gene, CDR1 is SGHKS and CDR2 is YYEKEE (reference sequence).

This clonotype was detected many times. CDR3 DNA sequence: TGTGCCAGCAGCTTAGTCCCCGGGTCCCACCAGCGGGGCACCGGGGAGCTGTTTTTT. As protein: CASSLVPGSHQRGTGELFF. The V and J genes are TRBV11-2 and TRBJ2-2; 7 bases match TRBD2. V lost 1 base to trimming and J lost 4 bases; unmatched junction nucleotides: 15. Germline V gives CDR1 SGHAT, CDR2 FQNNGV. The CDR3 is 19 residues long.

There are many counts of this clonotype. The rearrangement uses TRBV5-8 and TRBJ2-5; D is perhaps TRBD2 (6 bases). Germline assignment: CDR1 SGHTS and CDR2 YDEGEE. Trimming left V 0 bases short and J 2 bases short, with 11 bases between. The CDR3 has 15 amino acids. The CDR3 sequence is CASSLEGTGQETQYF. The CDR3 DNA sequence: TGTGCCAGCAGCTTGGAAGGGACTGGGCAAGAGACCCAGTACTTC.

Many counts were recorded for this clonotype. The chain is built from TRBV2 and TRBJ2-7; 7 bases match TRBD2. Trimming at V came to 7 bases and at J to 2 bases, leaving 11 bases not matched to a gene. The CDR3 has 15 amino acids. Germline-derived CDR1 and CDR2 are SNHLY and FYNNEI. CDR3 sequence (DNA): TGTGCCAGCACCCCCCCGGGGGGATCTGCCTACGAGCAGTACTTC. This translates into CASTPPGGSAYEQYF.

This clonotype was counted many times. V and J are TRBV7-9 and TRBJ2-7; D may be TRBD1 or TRBD2 (5 bases each). This CDR3 comprises 13 residues. CDR1 and CDR2 from the germline V gene are SEHNR and FQNEAQ (reference sequence). Deletions cut 1 base from V and 6 bases from J, with 10 bases between. This chain's CDR3 is CASSLVARGEQYF. The CDR3 DNA reads TGTGCCAGCAGCTTAGTGGCGAGGGGCGAGCAGTACTTC.